These T cell receptor beta chains were read from a single sample in a study of Ad26.COV2.S vaccination and SARS-CoV-2 variants. Method: immunoSEQ multiplex PCR; TCRdb's copy keeps in-frame clones and lacks some. The repertoire holds around 350,000 clones, with 70% to 90% as singletons. The specimen comprised peripheral blood, sampled in a trial of Ad26.COV2.S vaccine versus placebo. The receptors originated from a person aged 18-60 years who received the Ad26.COV2.S COVID-19 vaccine or a placebo. CDR3s include the opening cysteine and the closing phenylalanine or tryptophan. D genes are given only for firm matches. Where a row states a size, it is once, few, many or the class of an expanded clone; other rows omit it.

j_gene: TRBJ2-5; v_gene: TRBV29-1; abundance: NA; d_gene: TRBD1; CDR3nt: TGCAGCGGGGGGGACAGGGGACGAGAGACCCAGTACTTC; CDR3aa: CSGGDRGRETQYF
j_gene: TRBJ2-1; v_gene: TRBV28; abundance: NA; d_gene: TRBD2; CDR3nt: TGTGCCACCCACGGAGGGCACCGGGGGGATGAGCAGTTCTTC; CDR3aa: CATHGGHRGDEQFF
j_gene: TRBJ2-5; v_gene: TRBV5-1; abundance: NA; d_gene: NA; CDR3nt: TGCGCCAGCAGCCAACAGGGTCACCAAGAGACCCAGTACTTC; CDR3aa: CASSQQGHQETQYF
j_gene: TRBJ1-3; v_gene: TRBV10-1; abundance: NA; d_gene: NA; CDR3nt: TGCGCCAGCAGTGAGTCGTACGGAAACACCATATATTTT; CDR3aa: CASSESYGNTIYF
j_gene: TRBJ2-1; v_gene: TRBV7-2; abundance: NA; d_gene: TRBD1; CDR3nt: TGTGCCAGCAGCTCTACGGGACAGACCTACAATGAGCAGTTCTTC; CDR3aa: CASSSTGQTYNEQFF
j_gene: TRBJ1-5; v_gene: TRBV6-2/TRBV6-3; abundance: many; d_gene: NA; CDR3nt: TGTGCCAGCAGTTATGCCGGGACAAATAGCAATCAGCCCCAGCATTTT; CDR3aa: CASSYAGTNSNQPQHF
j_gene: TRBJ1-2; v_gene: TRBV30; abundance: NA; d_gene: NA; CDR3nt: TGTGCCTGGAGTAGGCAGGAGCGGGGCTATGGCTACACCTTC; CDR3aa: CAWSRQERGYGYTF
j_gene: TRBJ1-5; v_gene: TRBV19; abundance: NA; d_gene: NA; CDR3nt: TGTGCCAGTAGTTCTTGGAGAGATCAGCCCCAGCATTTT; CDR3aa: CASSSWRDQPQHF
j_gene: TRBJ2-5; v_gene: TRBV6-6; abundance: NA; d_gene: TRBD1; CDR3nt: TGTGCCAGCAGTTACTCCGGGACAGGGGTTGGGGAGACCCAGTACTTC; CDR3aa: CASSYSGTGVGETQYF
j_gene: TRBJ2-1; v_gene: TRBV7-8; abundance: NA; d_gene: TRBD2; CDR3nt: TGTGCCAGCAGCTTAGGCCCGGGGGAGGGATACAATGAGCAGTTCTTC; CDR3aa: CASSLGPGEGYNEQFF
j_gene: TRBJ2-3; v_gene: TRBV2; abundance: once; d_gene: NA; CDR3nt: TGTGCCAGCACCTTAGTGGATACGCAGTATTTT; CDR3aa: CASTLVDTQYF
j_gene: TRBJ2-6; v_gene: TRBV5-1; abundance: NA; d_gene: TRBD1; CDR3nt: TGCGCCAGCAGCTGGAAGCCTGCCGGGACAGCGCAATCTGGGGCCAACGTCCTGACTTTC; CDR3aa: CASSWKPAGTAQSGANVLTF
j_gene: TRBJ1-2; v_gene: TRBV9; abundance: NA; d_gene: NA; CDR3nt: TGTGCCAGCAGCACCCCCCCCGGGACCCCCGGTAGCTATGGCTACACCTTC; CDR3aa: CASSTPPGTPGSYGYTF
j_gene: TRBJ2-2; v_gene: TRBV6-2/TRBV6-3; abundance: NA; d_gene: NA; CDR3nt: TGTGCCAGCAGTCCACGGGGTACCGGGGAGCTGTTTTTT; CDR3aa: CASSPRGTGELFF
j_gene: TRBJ1-1; v_gene: TRBV7-9; abundance: many; d_gene: NA; CDR3nt: TGTGCCATCGCGAGTGGCAGGAGGAACACTGAAGCTTTCTTT; CDR3aa: CAIASGRRNTEAFF
j_gene: TRBJ1-1; v_gene: TRBV6-5; abundance: NA; d_gene: NA; CDR3nt: TGTGCCAGCAGTTACTCGTTAGGTAACACTGAAGCTTTCTTT; CDR3aa: CASSYSLGNTEAFF
j_gene: TRBJ2-3; v_gene: TRBV3-1/TRBV3-2; abundance: NA; d_gene: TRBD2; CDR3nt: TGTGCCAGCAGCCGCGGACTAGCGGACCTCACAGATACGCAGTATTTT; CDR3aa: CASSRGLADLTDTQYF
j_gene: TRBJ1-3; v_gene: TRBV5-1; abundance: NA; d_gene: TRBD1; CDR3nt: TGCGCCAGCAGCTTGGAATCAGGGGGCCTCCGAAACACCATATATTTT; CDR3aa: CASSLESGGLRNTIYF
j_gene: TRBJ2-5; v_gene: TRBV7-2; abundance: NA; d_gene: NA; CDR3nt: TGTGCCAGCAGCTTAATGCCGACGGAGACCCAGTACTTC; CDR3aa: CASSLMPTETQYF
j_gene: TRBJ2-1; v_gene: TRBV30; abundance: NA; d_gene: NA; CDR3nt: TGTGCCTGGAGTGTCCCATACAATGAGCAGTTCTTC; CDR3aa: CAWSVPYNEQFF
j_gene: TRBJ1-2; v_gene: TRBV28; abundance: NA; d_gene: NA; CDR3nt: TGTGCCAGCAGCCCTACAGGGACGGGAATGGGAGGCTACACCTTC; CDR3aa: CASSPTGTGMGGYTF
j_gene: TRBJ1-5; v_gene: TRBV19; abundance: once; d_gene: NA; CDR3nt: TGTGCCAGTAGTAGTGCCCCAAATCAGCCCCAGCATTTT; CDR3aa: CASSSAPNQPQHF
j_gene: TRBJ1-4; v_gene: TRBV4-3; abundance: NA; d_gene: NA; CDR3nt: TGCGCCAGCAGCCAAGAAACAAATGAAAAACTGTTTTTT; CDR3aa: CASSQETNEKLFF
j_gene: TRBJ2-2; v_gene: TRBV28; abundance: NA; d_gene: NA; CDR3nt: TGTGCCAGCGTCTCCCAAACCCCGGGGGCTAGTGGCACCGGGGAGCTGTTTTTT; CDR3aa: CASVSQTPGASGTGELFF
j_gene: TRBJ1-5; v_gene: TRBV28; abundance: NA; d_gene: NA; CDR3nt: TGTGCCAGCAGTCTCCCCGAGGGGGAATATAGCAATCAGCCCCAGCATTTT; CDR3aa: CASSLPEGEYSNQPQHF
j_gene: TRBJ2-5; v_gene: TRBV2; abundance: few; d_gene: NA; CDR3nt: TGTGCCAGCAGTGAGTCAGTCCAAGAGACCCAGTACTTC; CDR3aa: CASSESVQETQYF
j_gene: TRBJ2-3; v_gene: TRBV7-9; abundance: once; d_gene: TRBD1; CDR3nt: TGTGCCAGCAGACAGGGGGTAAGGACAGATACGCAGTATTTT; CDR3aa: CASRQGVRTDTQYF
j_gene: TRBJ2-3; v_gene: TRBV21-1; abundance: NA; d_gene: NA; CDR3nt: TGTGCCAGCAGCAAAACCCCAAGAGGGGGAGGGGTGACAGATACGCAGTATTTT; CDR3aa: CASSKTPRGGGVTDTQYF
j_gene: TRBJ1-2; v_gene: TRBV5-5; abundance: few; d_gene: NA; CDR3nt: TGTGCCAGCAGCTTGAGACAGGTCTATGGCTACACCTTC; CDR3aa: CASSLRQVYGYTF
j_gene: TRBJ2-3; v_gene: TRBV7-9; abundance: once; d_gene: TRBD1; CDR3nt: TGTGCCAGCAGCTCGTACGGGACAGGAACGCCTAGCACAGATACGCAGTATTTT; CDR3aa: CASSSYGTGTPSTDTQYF
j_gene: TRBJ2-7; v_gene: TRBV4-3; abundance: NA; d_gene: TRBD1; CDR3nt: TGCGCCAGCAGCCAAGACCGACAGGGGGCGGTCTACGAGCAGTACTTC; CDR3aa: CASSQDRQGAVYEQYF
j_gene: TRBJ1-6; v_gene: TRBV7-9; abundance: NA; d_gene: NA; CDR3nt: TGTGCCAGCAGCTTAGCTGATTCACCCCTCCACTTT; CDR3aa: CASSLADSPLHF
j_gene: TRBJ1-3; v_gene: TRBV6-5; abundance: NA; d_gene: TRBD1; CDR3nt: TGTGCCAGCAGTACCAGGGGGTTAGGAAACACCATATATTTT; CDR3aa: CASSTRGLGNTIYF
j_gene: TRBJ1-4; v_gene: TRBV7-9; abundance: NA; d_gene: NA; CDR3nt: TGTGCCAGCAGGCGGGGTGAGGGGAGTCGACTGTTTTTT; CDR3aa: CASRRGEGSRLFF
j_gene: TRBJ2-2; v_gene: TRBV10-1; abundance: NA; d_gene: NA; CDR3nt: TGCGCCAGCACCGGGCGGGGTTCGGCCGGGGAGCTGTTTTTT; CDR3aa: CASTGRGSAGELFF
j_gene: TRBJ1-5; v_gene: TRBV3-1/TRBV3-2; abundance: once; d_gene: NA; CDR3nt: TGTGCCAGCAGCCAAGATATGGGGGACGTAGCTCAGCCCCAGCATTTT; CDR3aa: CASSQDMGDVAQPQHF
j_gene: TRBJ2-4; v_gene: TRBV2; abundance: NA; d_gene: NA; CDR3nt: TGTGCCAGCAGAGATCAAACATGGGTCGGGAACATTCAGTACTTC; CDR3aa: CASRDQTWVGNIQYF
j_gene: TRBJ1-2; v_gene: TRBV4-3; abundance: many; d_gene: TRBD1; CDR3nt: TGCGCCAGCAGCCAAGGTTTCCTAAGCAGGGGGGACTACACCTTC; CDR3aa: CASSQGFLSRGDYTF
j_gene: TRBJ2-7; v_gene: TRBV5-1; abundance: NA; d_gene: NA; CDR3nt: TGCGCCAGCAAAGTCTCCGTCCCCGGGGGACACGAGCAGTACTTC; CDR3aa: CASKVSVPGGHEQYF
j_gene: TRBJ2-7; v_gene: TRBV11-2; abundance: NA; d_gene: NA; CDR3nt: TGTGCCAGCAGCTTAGAGCGGGCTGGAGGGCATGAGCAGTACTTC; CDR3aa: CASSLERAGGHEQYF
j_gene: TRBJ2-7; v_gene: TRBV4-3; abundance: NA; d_gene: NA; CDR3nt: TGCGCCAGCAGTCGACAGACCCATTACGAGCAGTACTTC; CDR3aa: CASSRQTHYEQYF
j_gene: TRBJ1-2; v_gene: TRBV27; abundance: NA; d_gene: NA; CDR3nt: TGTGCCAGCAGTTCCGTCCAGGGCTACTATGGCTACACCTTC; CDR3aa: CASSSVQGYYGYTF
j_gene: TRBJ2-1; v_gene: TRBV2; abundance: NA; d_gene: TRBD2; CDR3nt: TGTGCCAGCAGCAGGACTAGCGGGTCATACAATGAGCAGTTCTTC; CDR3aa: CASSRTSGSYNEQFF
j_gene: TRBJ1-2; v_gene: TRBV7-2; abundance: NA; d_gene: TRBD1; CDR3nt: TGTGCCAGCAGCCCGGGCCCAGGGACAGGGGTTGGGTGGGACTATGGCTACACCTTC; CDR3aa: CASSPGPGTGVGWDYGYTF
j_gene: TRBJ2-2; v_gene: TRBV11-2; abundance: NA; d_gene: NA; CDR3nt: TGTGCCAGCAGCTCGGACAGAGGCACCGGGGAGCTGTTTTTT; CDR3aa: CASSSDRGTGELFF
j_gene: TRBJ1-5; v_gene: TRBV19; abundance: NA; d_gene: NA; CDR3nt: TGTGCCAGTAGTATAGTAGAAGCGTGGGCTAAACATAGCAATCAGCCCCAGCATTTT; CDR3aa: CASSIVEAWAKHSNQPQHF
j_gene: TRBJ1-4; v_gene: TRBV11-2; abundance: NA; d_gene: TRBD1; CDR3nt: TGTGCCAGCAGCCAGACACAACAGGGGGCCAGCGTCAAACTGTTTTTT; CDR3aa: CASSQTQQGASVKLFF
j_gene: TRBJ2-2; v_gene: TRBV28; abundance: once; d_gene: NA; CDR3nt: TGTGCCAGCAGTTTCAAATCCAAGAACACCGGGGAGCTGTTTTTT; CDR3aa: CASSFKSKNTGELFF
j_gene: TRBJ1-6; v_gene: TRBV4-3; abundance: NA; d_gene: NA; CDR3nt: TGCGCCAGCAGCCAAGTATCTCAGGATAATTCACCCCTCCACTTT; CDR3aa: CASSQVSQDNSPLHF
j_gene: TRBJ2-1; v_gene: TRBV27; abundance: NA; d_gene: NA; CDR3nt: TGTGCCAGCAGTTTAATGGGGTTCTACAATGAGCAGTTCTTC; CDR3aa: CASSLMGFYNEQFF
j_gene: TRBJ2-6; v_gene: TRBV28; abundance: NA; d_gene: NA; CDR3nt: TGTGCCAGCAGTTCCGATCCGGGACGCAGCTCTGGGGCCAACGTCCTGACTTTC; CDR3aa: CASSSDPGRSSGANVLTF
j_gene: TRBJ1-4; v_gene: TRBV11-2; abundance: NA; d_gene: TRBD1; CDR3nt: TGTGCCAGCAGCTTAGGACAGGGGTTTGCAACTAATGAAAAACTGTTTTTT; CDR3aa: CASSLGQGFATNEKLFF
j_gene: TRBJ2-5; v_gene: TRBV18; abundance: NA; d_gene: TRBD1; CDR3nt: TGTGCCAGCTCACCCTCAGGGGGCAGGGAGACCCAGTACTTC; CDR3aa: CASSPSGGRETQYF
j_gene: TRBJ1-2; v_gene: TRBV7-2; abundance: NA; d_gene: NA; CDR3nt: TGTGCCAGCAGCCCTGACAAAAACTATGGCTACACCTTC; CDR3aa: CASSPDKNYGYTF
j_gene: TRBJ2-3; v_gene: TRBV11-2; abundance: NA; d_gene: TRBD2; CDR3nt: TGTGCCAGCAGCTTAGAGGGTCGGGGGGGACGCACAGATACGCAGTATTTT; CDR3aa: CASSLEGRGGRTDTQYF